This record looks at one T cell receptor (beta chain) sequence and its context. Antigen specificity is unknown. V shed 1 base and J 9 bases; nucleotides not matched to a gene: 4. CDR1 is SGHNT, CDR2 YYREEE, per germline (reference sequence). CDR3 length: 13 residues. Sequencing used immunoSEQ multiplex PCR; TCRdb keeps in-frame clones, though not all of them. In the table there are 150,000 to 200,000 clones, about nine tenths of which are singletons. The data derive from a study of cytomegalovirus exposure and HLA in healthy donors. Findings and caveats of the study: The study labeled 150 to 200 TCR beta chains cytomegalovirus-associated.

This TCR came from a man between 18 and 29 years old in good health and CMV-seropositive. The specimen was PBMCs. J is TRBJ2-1 and V is TRBV5-4, with 7 bases matching TRBD2. The DNA for the CDR3 is TGTGCCAGCAGCTTGAGGGCGGGAGCTGAGCAGTTCTTC. Translating gives CASSLRAGAEQFF.